Sequencing of this TCR beta chain was carried out in a study of blood T cell repertoires in COVID-19. Cohort assignment relied on participant-reported clinical history. In the original analysis: Estimated nucleated cell counts came from reference gene primer amplification. Assay: immunoSEQ multiplex PCR; the TCRdb copy retains only in-frame clones and omits some. V, J and clone size were drawn from that table, and D and trimming were deduced from the DNA. The table lists about 150,000 clones, approximately 88% of them singletons. The TCR comes from a woman in her twenties or thirties with acute COVID-19. Sequenced sample: PBMCs or T cells enriched from blood (not recorded which).

The CDR3 protein is CASSPIQLGGYEQYF. The DNA for the CDR3 is TGTGCCAGCTCACCGATTCAGCTGGGGGGTTACGAGCAGTACTTC. The rearrangement uses TRBV18 and TRBJ2-7; possibly TRBD2 for D (6 bases). The germline V gene has CDR1 KGHSH and CDR2 LQKENI. The CDR3 is 15 residues long. The germline V and J ends were trimmed by 3 bases and 4 bases, with 16 bases remaining between them.